These 5 T cell receptor beta chains share one sample of origin, sequenced in a study of radiation and T cells in renal cell carcinoma. Profiling relied on immunoSEQ multiplex PCR, and the TCRdb table lists in-frame clones only, not all of them. The sample contains 100,000 to 150,000 clones, approximately 78% of which appear only once. The sample's time point: blood 2 weeks post-SBRT. Described treatment: 15 Gy SBRT to primary tumor, nephrectomy 4 weeks later. This material consisted of blood, taken from a patient whose treatment included radiotherapy and nephrectomy. These receptors all come from a woman between 55 and 75 years old with renal cell carcinoma.

This chain connects TRBV7-9 to TRBJ2-7; 9 bases map to TRBD2. With 5 bases clipped from V and 5 bases from J, the junction kept 7 bases outside the gene matches. The CDR3 extends over 14 amino acids. Per the germline V gene, CDR1 is SEHNR and CDR2 is FQNEAQ (reference sequence). In DNA form, the CDR3 reads TGTGCCAGCAGCCGTGCGGGAGGGAAAGACGAGCAGTACTTC. Protein sequence: CASSRAGGKDEQYF.

The chain couples TRBV9 to TRBJ2-7, with unresolved D. The CDR3 has 13 residues. V was shortened by 2 bases and J by 2 bases, with 8 bases between the two germline ends. The germline V gene has CDR1 SGDLS and CDR2 YYNGEE. The CDR3 loop is CASSVSPPYEQYF. CDR3 DNA sequence: TGTGCCAGCAGCGTCTCCCCGCCCTACGAGCAGTACTTC.

The gene calls are TRBV12-5 and TRBJ2-1; D call uncertain. Per the germline V gene, CDR1 is LGHNT and CDR2 is FRNRAP. This CDR3 has 15 amino acids. The V gene lost 6 bases and the J gene lost 0 bases, with 12 bases spanning the gap. CDR3 amino acids: CASGSSPDSYNEQFF. The CDR3 DNA is TGTGCTAGTGGCTCTTCACCGGACTCCTACAATGAGCAGTTCTTC.

The rearrangement links TRBV9 to TRBJ1-3, with D perhaps TRBD1 (5 bases). The CDR3 has 15 amino acids. Trimming cost V 0 bases and J 4 bases, with 11 bases left between them. CDR1 and CDR2 from the germline V gene are SGDLS and YYNGEE. The chain's CDR3 is CASSVGRGAGNTIYF. The CDR3 DNA reads as TGTGCCAGCAGCGTAGGTCGGGGCGCAGGAAACACCATATATTTT.

V gene TRBV4-2 combines with J gene TRBJ1-2; TRBD1 is a possible D gene (5 bases). This CDR3 has 16 amino acids. Germline values: CDR1 LGHNA, CDR2 YNFKEQ. Trimming left V 2 bases short and J 8 bases short, with 21 bases between. The CDR3 is CASSQNVSEGEQGYTF. The CDR3 coding sequence is TGTGCCAGCAGCCAAAATGTCTCGGAAGGGGAACAGGGCTACACCTTC.